Here is one TCR beta chain with its context. Sequenced by immunoSEQ multiplex PCR; TCRdb stores in-frame clones only, minus some. The table has under 250,000 clones, roughly 87% seen once. This entry belongs to a study of blood T cell repertoires in COVID-19. Germline V gene data show CDR1 as MNHEY and CDR2 as SMNVEV (reference sequence). The CDR3 length is 16 residues. V was cut by 0 bases and J by 3 bases, with 15 bases left in between. The sequenced sample was PBMCs or T cells enriched from blood (not recorded which). The sequence was collected from a woman aged 25 to 45 with acute COVID-19. The genes are TRBV27 and TRBJ2-7, with D possibly TRBD2 on 5 matching bases. CDR3 sequence (DNA): TGTGCCAGCAGTTTATCGGCCGGACTGACGAGCTACGAGCAGTACTTC. This translates into CASSLSAGLTSYEQYF.